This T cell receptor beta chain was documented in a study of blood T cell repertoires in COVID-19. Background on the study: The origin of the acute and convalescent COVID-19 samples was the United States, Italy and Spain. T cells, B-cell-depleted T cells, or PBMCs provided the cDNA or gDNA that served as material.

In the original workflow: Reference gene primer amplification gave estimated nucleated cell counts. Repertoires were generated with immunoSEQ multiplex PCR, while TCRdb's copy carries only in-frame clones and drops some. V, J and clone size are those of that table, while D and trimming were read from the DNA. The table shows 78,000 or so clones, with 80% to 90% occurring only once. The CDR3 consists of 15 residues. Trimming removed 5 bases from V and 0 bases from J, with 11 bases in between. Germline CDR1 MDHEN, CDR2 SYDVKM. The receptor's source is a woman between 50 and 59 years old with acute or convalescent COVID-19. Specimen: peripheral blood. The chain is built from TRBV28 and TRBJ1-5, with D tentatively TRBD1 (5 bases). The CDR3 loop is CASSKDIYSNQPQHF. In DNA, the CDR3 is TGTGCCAGCAGTAAGGACATTTATAGCAATCAGCCCCAGCATTTT.